The entry below gives a single T cell receptor (beta chain) sequence along with its context. What it binds is unknown. The data belong to a study of T-cell reconstitution after alpha-beta-depleted transplantation in children. Study-wide results and caveats: A year post-transplant, T-cell counts and diversity derived mostly from newly produced T cells.

Unique molecular identifiers were incorporated when the TCRbeta library was constructed. From the PCR reads, TCRdb called clonotypes with MiXCR, one entry per CDR3 protein. This table has approximately 290,000 distinct CDR3 sequences, roughly 12% appearing once. The V gene's germline CDR1 is WNHNN and CDR2 SYGVQD (reference sequence). J gave up 3 bases and V 4 bases, and 5 bases lay outside the gene matches. CDR3 length equals 15 residues. V usage is TRBV10-1 and J usage is TRBJ2-2; the match to TRBD2 covers 7 bases. This sequence was found in a male patient between 2 and 10 years old who had a stem cell transplant for chronic granulomatous disease, so the T cells may come from the graft donor. The specimen was peripheral blood, collected 180 days after TCRalphabeta/CD19-depleted stem cell transplant. CDR3 region: CASSGTSDYTGELFF. The CDR3 nucleotides read TGCGCCAGCAGTGGAACTAGCGATTACACCGGGGAGCTGTTTTTT.